The text below deals with one T cell receptor (beta chain). This sample is part of a study of T-cell reconstitution after alpha-beta-depleted transplantation in children. The CDR3 consists of 15 residues. Trimming removed 4 bases from V and 0 bases from J, with 13 bases in between. Germline loops: CDR1 SGDLS, CDR2 YYNGEE. It was with unique molecular identifiers that the TCRbeta library was prepared. TCRdb called the PCR reads again in MiXCR, with one record for every CDR3 protein. The table records 500,000 or so distinct CDR3 sequences, approximately 29% of them present only once. The source was PBMCs from the stem cell graft donor, collected from the stem cell graft. The rearrangement links TRBV9 to TRBJ1-2, with D possibly matching TRBD1 (5 bases). This TCR was recovered from a human donor who donated a stem cell graft to a child with aplastic anemia. The CDR3 DNA is TGTGCCAGCAGCTTATACGGGGCGGCTAACTATGGCTACACCTTC. As protein: CASSLYGAANYGYTF.